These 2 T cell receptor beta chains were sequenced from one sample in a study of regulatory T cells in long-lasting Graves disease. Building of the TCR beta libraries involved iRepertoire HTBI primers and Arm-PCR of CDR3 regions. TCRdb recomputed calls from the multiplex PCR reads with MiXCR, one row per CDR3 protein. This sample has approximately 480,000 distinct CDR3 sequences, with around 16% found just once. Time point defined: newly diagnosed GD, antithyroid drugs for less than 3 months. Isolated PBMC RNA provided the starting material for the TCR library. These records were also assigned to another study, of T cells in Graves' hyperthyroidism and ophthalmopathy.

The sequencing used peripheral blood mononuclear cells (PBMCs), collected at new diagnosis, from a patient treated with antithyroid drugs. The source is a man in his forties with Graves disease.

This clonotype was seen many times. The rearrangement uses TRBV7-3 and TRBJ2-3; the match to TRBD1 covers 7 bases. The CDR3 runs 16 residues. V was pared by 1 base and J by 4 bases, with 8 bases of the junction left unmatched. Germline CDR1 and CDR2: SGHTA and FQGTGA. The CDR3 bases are TGTGCCAGCAGCTTAAAGCGACAGGGAGTGGCAGATACGCAGTATTTT. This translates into CASSLKRQGVADTQYF.

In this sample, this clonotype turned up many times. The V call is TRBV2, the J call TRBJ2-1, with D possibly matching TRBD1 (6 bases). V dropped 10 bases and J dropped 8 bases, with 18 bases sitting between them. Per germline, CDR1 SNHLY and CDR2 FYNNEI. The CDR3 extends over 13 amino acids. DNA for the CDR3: TGTGCCAACACAGGGCCACAAAGTTATGAGCAGTTCTTC. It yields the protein CANTGPQSYEQFF.